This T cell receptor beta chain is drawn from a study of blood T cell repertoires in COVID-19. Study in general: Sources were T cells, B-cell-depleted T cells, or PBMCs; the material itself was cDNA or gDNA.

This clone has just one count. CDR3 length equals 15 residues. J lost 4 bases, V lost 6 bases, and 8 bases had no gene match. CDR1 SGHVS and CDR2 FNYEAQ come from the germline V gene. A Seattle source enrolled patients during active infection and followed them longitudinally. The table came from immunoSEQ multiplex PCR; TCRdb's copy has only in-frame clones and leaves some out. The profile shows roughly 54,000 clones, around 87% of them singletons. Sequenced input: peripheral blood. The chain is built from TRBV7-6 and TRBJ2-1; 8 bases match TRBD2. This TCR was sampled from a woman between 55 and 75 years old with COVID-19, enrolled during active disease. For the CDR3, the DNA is TGTGCCAGCAGTCTCACTAGCGGACCTTACAATGAGCAGTTCTTC. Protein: CASSLTSGPYNEQFF.